This TCR beta chain was recovered during a study of blood T cell repertoires in COVID-19. Overall study context: T cells, B-cell-depleted T cells, or PBMCs provided the cDNA or gDNA that served as material.

TCRdb keeps only in-frame clones here, not all; method: immunoSEQ multiplex PCR. The sample yields some 97,000 clones, around 90% seen once. This clone has just a few counts. Trimming shortened V by 0 bases and J by 3 bases, and 14 bases separated the two germline ends. Germline assignment: CDR1 LGHNA and CDR2 YNFKEQ. The length of the CDR3 is 16 residues. The chain links TRBV4-2 to TRBJ1-2; no clear D gene. The receptor was isolated from a woman aged 60 to 75 with acute or convalescent COVID-19. Specimen: peripheral blood. CDR3 sequence reads: CASSQDKSSLYYGYTF. The CDR3 DNA reads as TGTGCCAGCAGCCAAGACAAATCCAGTCTGTACTATGGCTACACCTTC.